Shown below are 21 T cell receptor beta chains from a single sample sequenced in a study of OX40 agonist ivuxolimab in advanced cancers. Library creation used the immunoSEQ multiplex PCR assay. TCRdb carries this immuneACCESS record with in-frame sequences only. Its versions omit some clonotypes, under half of them owing to an unresolved V gene in the studies checked, with the rest unexplained. The sample table lists approximately 43,000 clones, roughly nine tenths of them with a count of one. Roughly 0.58% of the sample is taken by the ten largest. Sequencing was performed on CD4+ or CD8+ T cells sorted from blood, taken in a trial of the OX40 agonist ivuxolimab. The receptors originated from an adult with an advanced solid tumor such as melanoma, head and neck, liver or kidney cancer.

The V and J genes are TRBV19 and TRBJ1-5; no clear D. Trimming cost V 2 bases and J 7 bases, with 15 bases left between them. This CDR3 is built from 15 residues. Germline V lookup: CDR1 LNHDA, CDR2 SQIVND (reference sequence). As DNA, the CDR3 is TGTGCCAGTAGTATACAGCCGGAGATGGGGCAGCCCCAGCATTTT. Amino acids: CASSIQPEMGQPQHF.

The V gene is TRBV6-5, the J gene TRBJ2-5, with 7 bases matching TRBD1. The CDR3 has 13 residues. Losses at the gene ends were 7 bases for V and 4 bases for J; bases not matched to a gene: 6. Per the germline V gene, CDR1 is MNHEY and CDR2 is SVGAGI. As DNA, the CDR3 is TGTGCCAGCACCAAACCAGGGGGAGAGACCCAGTACTTC. The encoded protein is CASTKPGGETQYF.

The table lists this clone with a count of one. This chain links TRBV11-3 with TRBJ1-5, with D tentatively TRBD1 (6 bases). This CDR3 is 16 amino acids long. With 1 base removed from V and 0 bases from J, the gap between germline ends came to 10 bases. Germline V gives CDR1 SGHNT, CDR2 YENEEA. CDR3 sequence: CASSLAQGHSNQPQHF. The CDR3 DNA sequence: TGTGCCAGCAGCTTAGCACAGGGCCATAGCAATCAGCCCCAGCATTTT.

In its sample, this clone was seen once. The chain has TRBV7-2 and TRBJ1-1; D remains ambiguous. Germline V gene lookup returns CDR1 SGHTA and CDR2 FQGNSA. The CDR3 length is 14 residues. Trimming took 1 base from V and 4 from J, leaving 10 bases between them. CDR3 sequence: CASSLERRGTEAFF. DNA of the CDR3: TGTGCCAGCAGCTTAGAGCGACGTGGCACTGAAGCTTTCTTT.

The chain is built from TRBV9 and TRBJ1-4; D unresolved. The germline V gene encodes CDR1 SGDLS and CDR2 YYNGEE. The V end was cut by 4 bases, the J end by 7 bases, with 11 bases between. The length of the CDR3 is 13 residues. This CDR3 reads CASSTLEGEKLFF. For the CDR3, the DNA is TGTGCCAGCAGCACTCTGGAAGGTGAAAAACTGTTTTTT.

The V and J genes are TRBV7-3 and TRBJ2-1, with D maybe TRBD1 (6 bases). V shed 1 base and J shed 11 bases, with 18 bases lying between them. This CDR3 is built from 15 residues. Germline V gene data show CDR1 as SGHTA and CDR2 as FQGTGA. The DNA of the CDR3 is TGTGCCAGCAGCTTAAGCGGACAGAGCTACAGTCAGCAGTTCTTC. It specifies CASSLSGQSYSQQFF.

This chain uses TRBV2 with TRBJ2-5; 8 nucleotides line up with TRBD1. The J segment lost 2 bases and the V segment lost 7 bases, leaving 3 bases of the junction unmatched. Germline V gives CDR1 SNHLY, CDR2 FYNNEI. The length of the CDR3 is 13 residues. CDR3 DNA sequence: TGTGCCAGCAATCGGGACAGGCAAGAGACCCAGTACTTC. Encoded protein: CASNRDRQETQYF.

The V gene is TRBV11-2, the J gene TRBJ1-3, with unresolved D. The CDR3 runs to 12 residues. CDR1 is SGHAT and CDR2 is FQNNGV in the germline V gene. V gave up 4 bases and J gave up 4 bases, with 5 bases separating them. The CDR3 reads CASSYPGNTIYF. The CDR3 region has the DNA TGTGCCAGCAGCTATCCCGGAAACACCATATATTTT. The full variable domain, in which reference TRBV11-2 and TRBJ1-3 provide the parts outside the CDR3, is EAGVAQSPRYKIIEKRQSVAFWCNPISGHATLYWYQQILGQGPKLLIQFQNNGVVDDSQLPKDRFSAERLKGVDSTLKIQPAKLEDSAVYLCASSYPGNTIYFGEGSWLTVV.

The CDR3 is CASSLVGTAESQYF. The CDR3 DNA reads as TGTGCCAGCAGCTTAGTGGGGACCGCTGAGTCCCAGTACTTC. The chain carries TRBV7-8 and TRBJ2-5; the D gene could be TRBD1 or TRBD2 (5 bases each). Germline lookup yields CDR1 SGHVS and CDR2 FQNEAQ. This CDR3 contains 14 residues. Trimming left V 1 base short and J 9 bases short, with 15 bases between.

Details on this clone: This CDR3 is also generated by other DNA sequences in the sample. This chain connects TRBV5-1 to TRBJ1-1, with D perhaps TRBD1 (5 bases). V lost 0 bases, J lost 0 bases, and 9 bases lay in between. The CDR3 length is 15 residues. From germline, CDR1 is SGHRS and CDR2 YFSETQ. The CDR3 region is CASSLESGLNTEAFF. In DNA form, the CDR3 reads TGCGCCAGCAGCTTGGAGTCAGGGTTGAACACTGAAGCTTTCTTT.

CDR3 sequence: CASSLYGDGYTF. The CDR3 DNA follows: TGTGCCAGCAGCTTGTACGGGGATGGCTACACCTTC. This rearrangement joins TRBV5-5 to TRBJ1-2; D unresolved. The germline CDR1 and CDR2 sequences are SGHKS and YYEKEE (reference sequence). V lost 1 base to trimming and J lost 6 bases, with 7 bases between them. CDR3 length: 12 residues.

The chain carries TRBV5-1 and TRBJ1-1; 7 bases fit TRBD1. The CDR3 is 14 amino acids. The trim removed 5 bases at V and 5 bases at J, leaving 9 bases unmatched. Germline V gives CDR1 SGHRS, CDR2 YFSETQ. CDR3 nucleotides: TGCGCCAGCAGTTCGAATACAGGGGAAACTGAAGCTTTCTTT. Its translation is CASSSNTGETEAFF.

The gene calls are TRBV11-3 and TRBJ1-2, with 9 bases fitting TRBD1. V shed 0 bases and J 7 bases; nucleotides not matched to a gene: 3. CDR3 length: 14 residues. Germline V gene sequence: CDR1 SGHNT, CDR2 YENEEA. CDR3 in amino acids: CASSLDGTGFGYTF. CDR3 sequence (DNA): TGTGCCAGCAGCTTAGACGGGACAGGGTTTGGCTACACCTTC.

The rearrangement uses TRBV27 and TRBJ1-6; D gene uncertain. The CDR3 is 13 amino acids. The germline V gene has CDR1 MNHEY and CDR2 SMNVEV (reference sequence). V was cut by 8 bases and J by 10 bases, with 15 bases left in between. The CDR3 sequence: CASGGGDWSPLHF. The CDR3 coding sequence is TGTGCCAGCGGAGGCGGGGATTGGTCACCCCTCCACTTT.

V gene TRBV7-9 combines with J gene TRBJ2-5; D unresolved. The CDR3 has 14 residues. Between the trimmed V and J ends, which lost 5 bases and 5 bases, there was a span of 15 bases. Germline CDR1 and CDR2: SEHNR and FQNEAQ (reference sequence). The CDR3 region has the DNA TGTGCCAGCAGCCCTCCTCTGGCGTCGGAGACCCAGTACTTC. Translated, it gives CASSPPLASETQYF.

The chain couples TRBV7-9 to TRBJ2-7; D possibly uses TRBD1 or TRBD2 (5 bases each). The germline V gene encodes CDR1 SEHNR and CDR2 FQNEAQ (reference sequence). This CDR3 is 16 amino acids long. Trimming left V 2 bases short and J 7 bases short, with 21 bases between. The CDR3 is CASSLRDPKNSGEQYF. The CDR3 nucleotides read TGTGCCAGCAGCTTAAGGGACCCTAAGAATTCGGGGGAGCAGTACTTC.

This clone appeared once. This rearrangement joins TRBV30 to TRBJ1-5, with 7 bases fitting TRBD1. CDR1 is GTSNPN and CDR2 is SVGIG in the germline V gene (reference sequence). The V and J ends lost 5 bases and 4 bases, in that order; junction bases with no gene match: 5. The CDR3 extends over 13 amino acids. This CDR3 reads CAWGDSQNQPQHF. CDR3 sequence (DNA): TGTGCCTGGGGGGACAGCCAGAATCAGCCCCAGCATTTT.

This chain joins TRBV9 and TRBJ1-4; 7 positions match TRBD1. Looked up from germline, CDR1 is SGDLS and CDR2 is YYNGEE. This CDR3 region has 15 residues. The ends lost 2 bases at V and 8 bases at J; junction bases unmatched: 9. This chain's CDR3 is CASSVQGVGGEKLFF. Here the CDR3 DNA reads TGTGCCAGCAGCGTCCAGGGGGTAGGAGGAGAAAAACTGTTTTTT.

In its sample, this clone was seen once. The J gene is TRBJ2-5, the V gene TRBV7-9; 7 bases fit TRBD2. The CDR3 loop spans 14 amino acids. Germline CDR1 and CDR2: SEHNR and FQNEAQ (reference sequence). Trimming removed 5 bases from V and 5 bases from J; junction bases left unmatched: 8. This chain's CDR3 is CASSPPGGGETQYF. CDR3 DNA: TGTGCCAGCAGCCCCCCGGGGGGAGGGGAGACCCAGTACTTC.

The chain couples TRBV7-2 to TRBJ1-2, with a possible D match to TRBD1 (5 bases). V dropped 5 bases and J dropped 8 bases, with 15 bases sitting between them. The CDR3 is 13 residues long. The germline CDR1 and CDR2 sequences are SGHTA and FQGNSA. CDR3 sequence: CASSRQWGSGYTF. CDR3 sequence (DNA): TGTGCCAGCAGCCGTCAGTGGGGGTCCGGCTACACCTTC.

The chain employs TRBV13 and TRBJ2-3; 10 bases are shared with TRBD2. The CDR3 is 19 amino acids. The trim removed 6 bases at V and 0 bases at J, leaving 15 bases unmatched. Germline V gives CDR1 PRHDT, CDR2 FYEKMQ (reference sequence). In nucleotides, the CDR3 is TGTGCCAGCAGTCCCAGTAGCGGGAGGTCTCGGCCTAGCACAGATACGCAGTATTTT. It is translated as CASSPSSGRSRPSTDTQYF.